This T cell receptor (beta chain) was sequenced during a study of beta chain features in type 1 diabetes. Findings and limits, study-wide: Because the template was cDNA, high-expressing cells might be over-represented. The study found that naive, central memory and Treg TCRB repertoires appeared more similar in patients than in healthy donors.

The germline V gene encodes CDR1 SQVTM and CDR2 ANQGSEA. V was trimmed by 5 bases and J by 0 bases, leaving 17 bases between them. CDR3 length: 15 residues. On this clone: Its antigen is as yet unknown.

Every isolated RNA sample was fully reverse transcribed, so sequencing captured expressed TCRB transcripts. Profiling relied on immunoSEQ multiplex PCR, and the TCRdb table lists in-frame clones only, not all of them. The table records 430,000 or so clones, over 9.5% of them present only once. The V gene is TRBV29-1, the J gene TRBJ2-7, with D perhaps matching TRBD1 or TRBD2 (6 bases each). The sequencing input was naive CD4+ T cells from blood. The sequence was collected from a woman aged 18-29 years in good health. DNA for the CDR3: TGCAGCGTTTACGTAGGGGGGAAGGGCTCCTACGAGCAGTACTTC. Protein: CSVYVGGKGSYEQYF.